This T cell receptor (beta chain) was found in a study of OX40 agonist ivuxolimab in advanced cancers. The protocol was immunoSEQ multiplex PCR, while the TCRdb copy is restricted to in-frame clones and leaves out a portion. The sample consists of about 68,000 clones, 91% of them appearing once. V was pared by 3 bases and J by 8 bases, with 8 bases of the junction left unmatched. The CDR3 is 15 residues long. The germline V gene encodes CDR1 ENHRY and CDR2 SYGVKD. The receptor comes from an adult with an advanced solid tumor such as melanoma, head and neck, liver or kidney cancer. This chain connects TRBV10-3 to TRBJ2-1; 9 bases map to TRBD2. Here the sequenced sample was CD4+ or CD8+ T cells sorted from blood, taken in a trial of the OX40 agonist ivuxolimab. The CDR3 coding sequence is TGTGCCATCAGTGATAGTAGCGGGAGAGGGGATGAGCAGTTCTTC. As protein: CAISDSSGRGDEQFF.